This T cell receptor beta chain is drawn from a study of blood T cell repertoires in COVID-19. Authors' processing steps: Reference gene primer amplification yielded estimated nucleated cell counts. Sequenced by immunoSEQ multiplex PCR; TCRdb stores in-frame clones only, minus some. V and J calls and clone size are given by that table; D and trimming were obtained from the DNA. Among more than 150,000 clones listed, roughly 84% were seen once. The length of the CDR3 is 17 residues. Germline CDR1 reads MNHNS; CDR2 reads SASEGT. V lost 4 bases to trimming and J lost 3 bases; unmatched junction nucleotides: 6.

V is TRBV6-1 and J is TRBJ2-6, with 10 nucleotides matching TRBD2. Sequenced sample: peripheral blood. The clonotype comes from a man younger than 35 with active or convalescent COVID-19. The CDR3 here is CASSVSGGAYGANVLTF. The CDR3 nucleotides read TGTGCCAGCAGTGTGAGCGGGGGGGCCTATGGGGCCAACGTCCTGACTTTC.